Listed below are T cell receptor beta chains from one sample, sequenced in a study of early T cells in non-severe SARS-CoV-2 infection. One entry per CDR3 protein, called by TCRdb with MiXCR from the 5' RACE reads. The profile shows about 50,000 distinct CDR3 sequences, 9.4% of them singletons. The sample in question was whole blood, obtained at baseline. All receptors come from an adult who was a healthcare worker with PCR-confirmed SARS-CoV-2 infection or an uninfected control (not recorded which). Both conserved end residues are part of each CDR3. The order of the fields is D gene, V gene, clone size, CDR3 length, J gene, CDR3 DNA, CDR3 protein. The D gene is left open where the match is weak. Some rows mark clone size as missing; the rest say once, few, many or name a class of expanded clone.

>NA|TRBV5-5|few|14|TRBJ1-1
TGTGCCAGCAGCCTCTACAGGGAGAACACTGAAGCTTTCTTT
CASSLYRENTEAFF
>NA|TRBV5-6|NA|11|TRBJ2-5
TGTGCCAGCAGCTTGAGGGAGACCCAGTACTTC
CASSLRETQYF
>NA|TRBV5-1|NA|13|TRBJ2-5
TGCGCCAGCAGCTGGCTAGACCAAGAGACCCAGTACTTC
CASSWLDQETQYF
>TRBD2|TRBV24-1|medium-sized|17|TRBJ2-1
TGTGCCACCAGTGACCAGACTAGCGGGAGATTTGGCGCTGAGCAGTTCTTC
CATSDQTSGRFGAEQFF
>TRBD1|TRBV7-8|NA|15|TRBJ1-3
TGTGCCAGCAGCTCTGCGGACAGGGGGGGAAACACCATATATTTT
CASSSADRGGNTIYF
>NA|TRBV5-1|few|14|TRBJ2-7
TGCGCCAGCAGCTTTGACGCCGGCTCCTACGAGCAGTACTTC
CASSFDAGSYEQYF
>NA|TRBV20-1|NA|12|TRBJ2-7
TGCAGTGCTAGACAGGGCCCCTACGAGCAGTACTTC
CSARQGPYEQYF
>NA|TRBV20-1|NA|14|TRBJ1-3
TGCAGTGCATCACAGGGAGTACCTGGAAACACCATATATTTT
CSASQGVPGNTIYF
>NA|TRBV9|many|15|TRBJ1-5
TGTGCCAGCAGCGTAGCTGGGGGGCGCAATCAGCCCCAGCATTTT
CASSVAGGRNQPQHF
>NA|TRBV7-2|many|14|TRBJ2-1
TGTGCCAGCAGCTTCTCCGGGGGCTCCAATGAGCAGTTCTTC
CASSFSGGSNEQFF
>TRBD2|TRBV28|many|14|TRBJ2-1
TGTGCCAGCAGTTTAGTCGGGAGGGAGAATGAGCAGTTCTTC
CASSLVGRENEQFF
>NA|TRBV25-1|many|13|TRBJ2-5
TGTGCCAGCAGGGGGGGCGCTCAGGAGACCCAGTACTTC
CASRGGAQETQYF
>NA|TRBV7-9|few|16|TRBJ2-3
TGTGCCAGCAGCCAGGCCCCGGACACCATCACAGATACGCAGTATTTT
CASSQAPDTITDTQYF
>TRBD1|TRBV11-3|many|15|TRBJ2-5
TGTGCCAGCAGCTTCGGACAGGAGCCCGTGGAGACCCAGTACTTC
CASSFGQEPVETQYF
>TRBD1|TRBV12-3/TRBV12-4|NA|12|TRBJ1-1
TGTGCCAGCAGTCTTGGACAGGGGGGAGCTTTCTTT
CASSLGQGGAFF
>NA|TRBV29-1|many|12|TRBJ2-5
TGCAGCGTTCCACGGATAGGGGAGACCCAGTACTTC
CSVPRIGETQYF
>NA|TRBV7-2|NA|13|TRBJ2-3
TGTGCCAGCAGCGCGCGCCACACAGATACGCAGTATTTT
CASSARHTDTQYF
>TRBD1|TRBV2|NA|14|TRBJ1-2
TGTGCCAGCATTAGAGGGGGCGCCGGCTTTGGCTACACCTTC
CASIRGGAGFGYTF
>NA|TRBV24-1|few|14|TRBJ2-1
TGTGCCACCAGTGATTTATTGGGGGCTGGTGAGCAGTTCTTC
CATSDLLGAGEQFF
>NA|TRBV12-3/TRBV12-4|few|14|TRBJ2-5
TGTGCCAGCAGTTGGGCAGGGAATTCGGAGACCCAGTACTTC
CASSWAGNSETQYF
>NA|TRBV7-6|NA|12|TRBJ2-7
TGTGCCAGCAGCCGGGACGCAGCAGAGCAGTACTTC
CASSRDAAEQYF
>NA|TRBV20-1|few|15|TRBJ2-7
TGCAGTGCTAGTCCCGAGTCGGACACCTTTGAGGCCCGAGTCTTC
CSASPESDTFEARVF
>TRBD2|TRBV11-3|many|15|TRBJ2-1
TGTGCCAGCAGCCGACGACTAGCGGAAAACAATGAGCAGTTCTTC
CASSRRLAENNEQFF
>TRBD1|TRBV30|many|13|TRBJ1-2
TGTGCCTGGAGTGTACGACAGGGGAGAAGCTACACCTTC
CAWSVRQGRSYTF
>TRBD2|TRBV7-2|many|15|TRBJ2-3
TGTGCCAGCAGCGTCGTTAGCGGGGGGGCCGATACGCAGTATTTT
CASSVVSGGADTQYF
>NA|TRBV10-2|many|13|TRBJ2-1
TGCGCCAGCAGTGAAACTAACGGGGGTGAGCAGTTCTTC
CASSETNGGEQFF
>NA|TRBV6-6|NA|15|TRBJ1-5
TGTGCCAGCAGTTCGAGAAGTGGGGAAAATCAGCCCCAGCATTTT
CASSSRSGENQPQHF
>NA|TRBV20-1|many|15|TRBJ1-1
TGCAGTGCAAGGACTGCGTATATTGGAAACACTGAAGCTTTCTTT
CSARTAYIGNTEAFF
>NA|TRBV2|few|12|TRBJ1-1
TGTGCCAGCAACCAACACGGGACTGAAGCTTTCTTT
CASNQHGTEAFF
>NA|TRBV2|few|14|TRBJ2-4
TGTGCCAGCAGTGAGGTGGGACAAGGGAACATTCAGTACTTC
CASSEVGQGNIQYF
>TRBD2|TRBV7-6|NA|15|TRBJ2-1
TGTGCCAGCAGCGCCGGGACTAGCGGGGGACCCGAGCAGTTCTTC
CASSAGTSGGPEQFF
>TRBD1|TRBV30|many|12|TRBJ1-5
TGTGCCGGGGGACAGTTCAATCAGCCCCAGCATTTT
CAGGQFNQPQHF
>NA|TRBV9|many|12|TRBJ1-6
TGTGCCAGCAGCGTTAGTAATTCACCCCTCCACTTT
CASSVSNSPLHF
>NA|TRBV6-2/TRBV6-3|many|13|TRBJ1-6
TGTGCCAGCAGTTCCGGACCGGGTAGGCCCCTCCACTTT
CASSSGPGRPLHF
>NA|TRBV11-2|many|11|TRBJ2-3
TGTGCCAGCAGCTATGCAGATACGCAGTATTTT
CASSYADTQYF
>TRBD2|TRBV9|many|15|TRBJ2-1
TGTGCCAGCAGCCCACAAGCGGGACGTTACAATGAGCAGTTCTTC
CASSPQAGRYNEQFF
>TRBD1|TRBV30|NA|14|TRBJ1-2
TGTGCCTGGTCTCCCGGGACAGGGAACTATGGCTACACCTTC
CAWSPGTGNYGYTF
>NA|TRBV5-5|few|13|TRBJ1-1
TGTGCCAGCAGAAACTTCCAGGGCACTGAAGCTTTCTTT
CASRNFQGTEAFF
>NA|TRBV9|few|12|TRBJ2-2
TGTGCCAGCAGCGTAGTCTCCGGGGAGCTGTTTTTT
CASSVVSGELFF
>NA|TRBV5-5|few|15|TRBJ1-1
TGTGCCAGCAGCTTGGATCCAGGGGAAGACACTGAAGCTTTCTTT
CASSLDPGEDTEAFF
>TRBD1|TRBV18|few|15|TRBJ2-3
TGTGCCAGCTCACTGCACAGGGGTGGAGGAGATACGCAGTATTTT
CASSLHRGGGDTQYF
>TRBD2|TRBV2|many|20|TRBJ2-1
TGTGCCAGCAGTGAAAGCCGGTCTAGCGGGGGGGTCGGTAACTACAATGAGCAGTTCTTC
CASSESRSSGGVGNYNEQFF
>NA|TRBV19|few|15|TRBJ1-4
TGTGCCAGTAGTACGCAGGGAATTCGGACTGAAAAACTGTTTTTT
CASSTQGIRTEKLFF
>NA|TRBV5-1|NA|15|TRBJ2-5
TGCGCCAGCAGCTTAGAAGCGACAGGAAGGGAGACCCAGTACTTC
CASSLEATGRETQYF
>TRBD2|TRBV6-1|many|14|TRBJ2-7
TGTGCCAGCAGTGGCTGGACTAGCCCCTACGAGCAGTACTTC
CASSGWTSPYEQYF
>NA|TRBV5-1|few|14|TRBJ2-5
TGCGCCAGCAGCTCTAGAGGGATCCAAGAGACCCAGTACTTC
CASSSRGIQETQYF
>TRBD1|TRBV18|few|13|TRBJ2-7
TGTGCCAGCTCACCGCAGGGGGCCTACGAGCAGTACTTC
CASSPQGAYEQYF
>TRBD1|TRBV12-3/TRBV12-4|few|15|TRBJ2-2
TGTGCCAGCAGTTTACGACAGGGGTTTAGCGGGGAGCTGTTTTTT
CASSLRQGFSGELFF
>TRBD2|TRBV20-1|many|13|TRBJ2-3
TGCAGTGCCCTGACTAGCGGCACAGATACGCAGTATTTT
CSALTSGTDTQYF
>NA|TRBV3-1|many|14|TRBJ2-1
TGTGCCAGCAGCCAGCCGGGACGAGGCAGTGAGCAGTTCTTC
CASSQPGRGSEQFF